This T cell receptor beta chain is drawn from a study of molecular identifiers for immune sequencing clone quantification. This clonotype was seen many times. TCRdb independently ran MiXCR on the PCR reads; one entry per CDR3 protein. The table includes over 55,000 distinct CDR3 sequences, roughly 17% detected once. CDR3 size: 16 residues. After removal of 0 bases from V and 4 bases from J, the junction contained 8 bases not matched to a gene. Per the germline V gene, CDR1 is GTSNPN and CDR2 is SVGIG (reference sequence). The J gene is TRBJ2-1, the V gene TRBV30, with 8 bases lining up with TRBD2. This sequence originates from a human donor in good health. Some libraries in this study had Jurkat cell RNA spiked in. The specimen sequenced was naive CD8+ T cells from blood, with Jurkat cell RNA spiked in. Subset indicated: FACS-sorted CD8+CD4-CCR7+CD45RA+ naive T cells. The CDR3 bases are TGTGCCTGGAGTGTAGCCCCCGGGAGGGCTTACAATGAGCAGTTCTTC. Translated, it gives CAWSVAPGRAYNEQFF.